The 3 T cell receptor beta chains presented below share a single source sample, sequenced in a study of cytomegalovirus exposure and HLA in healthy donors. PCR involved 60 Vbeta and 13 Jbeta primers. Some clones are missing from TCRdb's copy, which holds only in-frame ones; the method was immunoSEQ multiplex PCR. Of roughly 69,000 clones in the sample, under 85% were seen once. Sequencing was carried out using PBMCs. The receptor set was obtained from a man aged 50-60 years in good health and CMV-seronegative.

V gene TRBV7-3 combines with J gene TRBJ2-1, with D possibly matching TRBD1 (6 bases). Trimming removed 4 bases from V and 4 bases from J, with 14 bases in between. The CDR3 runs 15 residues. Germline V CDR1 and CDR2: SGHTA, FQGTGA. CDR3 sequence (DNA): TGTGCCAGCAGCTCCACGAGGGGGTCTTACAATGAGCAGTTCTTC. This codes for CASSSTRGSYNEQFF.

The chain employs TRBV5-1 and TRBJ1-2; 9 bases line up with TRBD1. Trimming took 4 bases from V and 7 from J; bases not matched to a gene: 8. CDR3 length: 14 residues. The germline V gene has CDR1 SGHRS and CDR2 YFSETQ. CDR3 coding DNA: TGCGCCAGCAGCCCCGGGACGGACAGGGGTGGCTACACCTTC. This gives the protein CASSPGTDRGGYTF.

The rearrangement uses TRBV4-1 and TRBJ2-2; 14 positions agree with TRBD2. V dropped 4 bases and J dropped 6; count of bases not matched to a gene: 16. Germline V gene sequence: CDR1 MGHRA, CDR2 YSYEKL. CDR3 length: 20 residues. CDR3 amino acids: CASSPVVTSGGGPGAGELFF. The DNA of the CDR3 is TGCGCCAGCAGCCCCGTCGTGACTAGCGGGGGGGGACCGGGTGCCGGGGAGCTGTTTTTT.